This T cell receptor (beta chain) comes out of a study of blood T cell repertoires in COVID-19 (dated by TCRdb to the early 2020s). In the study overall: Collaborator samples came from the United States, Italy and Spain and covered acute and convalescent phases of COVID-19. Where available, HLA class I and class II types were obtained from metadata supplied by the sample provider rather than from assay-based typing. The repertoires were made available in a free public database intended to serve as a resource for research on the immune response to SARS-CoV-2. Nearly every sample came with metadata listing a de-identified subject ID, COVID-19 status, age in years and sex. The dataset comprised deeply sampled blood TCRbeta repertoires from subjects exposed to, actively infected with, or recovered from COVID-19. The prospective study material was composed of cDNA or gDNA derived from T cells, B-cell-depleted T cells, or PBMCs. The samples were drawn from the first 160 participants of the ongoing ImmuneRACE study and from some 1,300 subjects provided by 6 global collaborators. General study outcomes and caveats: How much clinical and demographic metadata was included differed by source and by participant, and the metadata was provided uncurated.

On this clone itself: This clone's antigen is unknown. Nothing much larger sits one base from this clone, and base qualities are not available.

The collaborating institutions used their own protocols to collect whole blood in K2EDTA tubes. For TCRbeta analysis, collaborators shipped samples in one of three forms: frozen whole blood, isolated PBMCs, or DNA extracted from either of those sample types. Based on the germline V gene, the CDR1 and CDR2 sequences are MDHEN and SYDVKM. The CDR3 starts with the cysteine, ends with the phenylalanine, and has 15 residues. The only DNA kept is the CDR3, 45 bases in frame from the first base. V loses 6 bases at its end and J loses 4 bases; junction bases beyond the gene matches: 6. TCRbeta CDR3 regions were amplified from genomic DNA by means of the immunoSEQ Assay, a bias-controlled multiplex PCR. Per the authors' processing: The number of nucleated cells in each sample was estimated by amplification of reference gene primers within the assay. Sequence reads were collapsed and filtered to measure the absolute abundance of every unique TCRbeta CDR3 rearrangement. For each sample, productive Simpson clonality was calculated by taking the square root of Simpson's diversity index across productive rearrangements. TCRdb carries this immuneACCESS record with in-frame sequences only. Its versions omit some clonotypes, under half of them owing to an unresolved V gene in the studies checked, with the rest unexplained. The V and J calls and clone size come from that table; D and trimming were worked out from the DNA. In all, the sample holds almost 50,000 clones, and around 79% of those were seen once. Under 30% of the sample goes to the ten largest clones.

The sequence was collected from a man between 65 and 85 years old with acute or convalescent COVID-19. Material: peripheral blood. Rearrangement joined TRBV28 to TRBJ2-2; 9 bases in between match TRBD1. The DNA sequence is given as TGTGCCAGCAGCCGCCCGACAGGGGGCACCGGGGAGCTGTTTTTT. The resulting protein is CASSRPTGGTGELFF.